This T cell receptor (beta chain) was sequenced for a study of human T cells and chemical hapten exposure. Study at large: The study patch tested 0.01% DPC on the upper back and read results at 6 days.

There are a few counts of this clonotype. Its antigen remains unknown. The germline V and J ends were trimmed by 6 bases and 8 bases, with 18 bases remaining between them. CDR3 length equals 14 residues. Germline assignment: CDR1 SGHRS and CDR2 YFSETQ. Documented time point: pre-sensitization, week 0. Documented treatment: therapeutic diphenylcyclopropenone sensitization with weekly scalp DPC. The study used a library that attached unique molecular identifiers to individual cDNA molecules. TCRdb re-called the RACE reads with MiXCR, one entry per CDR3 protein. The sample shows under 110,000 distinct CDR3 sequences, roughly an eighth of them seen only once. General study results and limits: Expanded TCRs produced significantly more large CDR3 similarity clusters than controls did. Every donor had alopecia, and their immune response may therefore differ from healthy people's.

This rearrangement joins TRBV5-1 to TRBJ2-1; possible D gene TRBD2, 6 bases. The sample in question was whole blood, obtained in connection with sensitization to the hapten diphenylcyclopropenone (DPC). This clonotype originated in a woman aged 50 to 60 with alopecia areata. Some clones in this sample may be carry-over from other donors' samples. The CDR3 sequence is CASTPEPGDDEQFF. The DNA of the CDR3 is TGCGCCAGCACCCCGGAGCCGGGGGACGATGAGCAGTTCTTC.